Below, one TCR beta chain is given with its context. In germline, CDR1 is SGHVS, CDR2 FNYEAQ. Trimming took off 0 bases at V and 8 bases at J, with 16 bases between the two ends. The CDR3 spans 15 residues. Original processing methods: Cell counts per sample came from amplifying reference gene primers. Libraries were prepared by immunoSEQ multiplex PCR; TCRdb keeps only in-frame clonotypes and omits some of them. The V and J calls and the clone size are those of that table, but D and trimming were determined from the DNA. The sample consists of over 85,000 clones, 85% to 90% of them appearing once. These data originate in a study of blood T cell repertoires in COVID-19. Study-wide background: From T cells, B-cell-depleted T cells, or PBMCs came the material, which was cDNA or gDNA.

Enrollment of patients from Seattle took place during active infection, with longitudinal follow-up. Sequencing used peripheral blood. This TCR was sampled from a human donor with COVID-19, enrolled during active disease. The donor label of this sample is uncertain. J is TRBJ1-2 and V is TRBV7-6, with D hard to call. In DNA, the CDR3 is TGTGCCAGCAGCTTAGCGCCGGAACCGCCGGGGGGCTACACCTTC. Translating gives CASSLAPEPPGGYTF. Full variable domain (rest looked up from reference TRBV7-6 and TRBJ1-2): GAGVSQSPRYKVTKRGQDVALRCDPISGHVSLYWYRQALGQGPEFLTYFNYEAQQDKSGLPNDRFSAERPEGSISTLTIQRTEQRDSAMYRCASSLAPEPPGGYTFGSGTRLTVV.